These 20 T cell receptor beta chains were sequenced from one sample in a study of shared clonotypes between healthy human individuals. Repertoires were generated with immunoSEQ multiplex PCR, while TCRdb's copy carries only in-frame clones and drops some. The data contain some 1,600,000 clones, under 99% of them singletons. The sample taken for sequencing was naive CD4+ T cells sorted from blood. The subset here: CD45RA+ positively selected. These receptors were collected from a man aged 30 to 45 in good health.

CDR3 in DNA: TGCAGCGTTGGGGGGGCGCGTGAAAAACTGTTTTTT. It codes for CSVGGAREKLFF. The chain is built from TRBV29-1 and TRBJ1-4, with D perhaps matching TRBD1 (6 bases). Per the germline V gene, CDR1 is SQVTM and CDR2 is ANQGSEA. The CDR3 runs to 12 residues. Deletions cut 4 bases from V and 7 bases from J, with 10 bases between.

CDR3 residues: CASRDSGGTYNEQFF. As DNA, the CDR3 is TGTGCCAGCAGGGACAGCGGGGGTACCTACAATGAGCAGTTCTTC. The chain joins TRBV25-1 to TRBJ2-1; TRBD2 matches 8 bases. Germline V gene lookup returns CDR1 MGHDK and CDR2 SYGVNS. Trimming took 6 bases from V and 2 from J; bases not matched to a gene: 6. The CDR3 contains 15 residues.

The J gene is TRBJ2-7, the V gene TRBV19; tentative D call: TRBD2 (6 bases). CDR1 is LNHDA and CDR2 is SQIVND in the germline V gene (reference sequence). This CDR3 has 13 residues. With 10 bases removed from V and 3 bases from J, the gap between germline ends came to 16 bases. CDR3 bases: TGTGCCACTTCCGGGAGAGTTGACTACGAGCAGTACTTC. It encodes CATSGRVDYEQYF.

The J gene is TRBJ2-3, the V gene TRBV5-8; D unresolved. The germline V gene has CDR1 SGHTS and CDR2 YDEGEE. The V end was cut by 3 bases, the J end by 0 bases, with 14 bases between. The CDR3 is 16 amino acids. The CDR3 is CASSWAPDASTDTQYF. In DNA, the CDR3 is TGTGCCAGCAGCTGGGCCCCAGACGCTAGCACAGATACGCAGTATTTT. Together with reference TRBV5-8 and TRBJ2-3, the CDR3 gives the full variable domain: EAGVTQSPTHLIKTRGQQATLRCSPISGHTSVYWYQQALGLGLQFLLWYDEGEERNRGNFPPRFSGRQFPNYSSELNVNALELEDSALYLCASSWAPDASTDTQYFGPGTRLTVL.

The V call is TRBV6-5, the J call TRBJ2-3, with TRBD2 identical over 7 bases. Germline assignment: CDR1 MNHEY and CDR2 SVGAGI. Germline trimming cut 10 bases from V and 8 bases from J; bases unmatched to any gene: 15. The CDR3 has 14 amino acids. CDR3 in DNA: TGTGCCACAAGTGGCGGGAGTCCGATAGGTACGCAGTATTTT. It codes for CATSGGSPIGTQYF.

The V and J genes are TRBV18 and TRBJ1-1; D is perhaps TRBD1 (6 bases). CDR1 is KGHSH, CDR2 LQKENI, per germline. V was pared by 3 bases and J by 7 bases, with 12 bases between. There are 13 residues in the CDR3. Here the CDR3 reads CASSPDRTVEAFF. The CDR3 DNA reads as TGTGCCAGCTCACCTGACCGGACAGTTGAAGCTTTCTTT. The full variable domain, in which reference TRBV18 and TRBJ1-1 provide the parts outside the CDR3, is NAGVMQNPRHLVRRRGQEARLRCSPMKGHSHVYWYRQLPEEGLKFMVYLQKENIIDESGMPKERFSAEFPKEGPSILRIQQVVRGDSAAYFCASSPDRTVEAFFGQGTRLTVV.

CDR3 coding DNA: TGCGCCAGCAGCGTAGCTAGCGGGACTTACAATGAGCAGTTCTTC. Its protein product is CASSVASGTYNEQFF. The rearrangement uses TRBV5-1 and TRBJ2-1; 9 nucleotides agree with TRBD2. V shed 4 bases, J shed 4 bases, and the junction held 6 bases outside the gene matches. Germline-derived CDR1 and CDR2 are SGHRS and YFSETQ. This CDR3 is built from 15 residues.

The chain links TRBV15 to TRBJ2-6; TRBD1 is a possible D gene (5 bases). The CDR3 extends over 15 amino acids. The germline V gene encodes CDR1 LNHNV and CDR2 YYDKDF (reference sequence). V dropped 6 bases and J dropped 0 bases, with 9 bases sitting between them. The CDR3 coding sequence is TGTGCCACCAGAACAGACAGCTCTGGGGCCAACGTCCTGACTTTC. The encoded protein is CATRTDSSGANVLTF.

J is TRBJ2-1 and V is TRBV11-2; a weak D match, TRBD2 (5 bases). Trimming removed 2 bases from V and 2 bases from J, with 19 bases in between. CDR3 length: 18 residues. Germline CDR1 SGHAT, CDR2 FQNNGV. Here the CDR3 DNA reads TGTGCCAGCAGCTTATTCGACTGGGAACTGGGAGCCTACAATGAGCAGTTCTTC. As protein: CASSLFDWELGAYNEQFF. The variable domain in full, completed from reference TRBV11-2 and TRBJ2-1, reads EAGVAQSPRYKIIEKRQSVAFWCNPISGHATLYWYQQILGQGPKLLIQFQNNGVVDDSQLPKDRFSAERLKGVDSTLKIQPAKLEDSAVYLCASSLFDWELGAYNEQFFGPGTRLTVL.

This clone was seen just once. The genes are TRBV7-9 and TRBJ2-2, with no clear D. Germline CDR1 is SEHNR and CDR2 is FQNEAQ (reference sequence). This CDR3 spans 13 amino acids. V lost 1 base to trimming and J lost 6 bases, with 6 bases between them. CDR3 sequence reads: CASSLVTAGELFF. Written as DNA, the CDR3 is TGTGCCAGCAGCTTAGTAACCGCCGGGGAGCTGTTTTTT.

The CDR3 loop reads CASSLALLAGGETQYF. The CDR3 region has the DNA TGCGCCAGCAGCTTGGCCCTACTAGCGGGAGGTGAGACCCAGTACTTC. The chain combines TRBV5-1 with TRBJ2-5, with TRBD2 matching 12 bases. The germline gives CDR1 SGHRS, CDR2 YFSETQ. The CDR3 is 16 amino acids. The V and J ends lost 0 bases and 5 bases, in that order; junction bases with no gene match: 5.

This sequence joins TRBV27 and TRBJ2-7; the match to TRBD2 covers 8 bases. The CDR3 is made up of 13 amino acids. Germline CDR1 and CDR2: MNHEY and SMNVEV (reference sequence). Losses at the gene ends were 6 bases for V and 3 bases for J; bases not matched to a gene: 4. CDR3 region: CASRLAALYEQYF. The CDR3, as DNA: TGTGCCAGCAGACTAGCGGCCCTCTACGAGCAGTACTTC.

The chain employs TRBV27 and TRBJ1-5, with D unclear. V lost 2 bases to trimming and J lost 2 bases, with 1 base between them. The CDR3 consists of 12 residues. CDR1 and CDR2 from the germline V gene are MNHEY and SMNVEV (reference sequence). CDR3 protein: CASSLGNQPQHF. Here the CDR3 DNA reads TGTGCCAGCAGTTTAGGCAATCAGCCCCAGCATTTT.

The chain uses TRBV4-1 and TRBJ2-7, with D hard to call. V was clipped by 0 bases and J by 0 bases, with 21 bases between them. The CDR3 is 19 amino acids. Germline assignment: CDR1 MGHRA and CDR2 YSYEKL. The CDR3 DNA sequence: TGCGCCAGCAGCCAAGAAGCCGCCGGACGCCTTAGACCCTCCTACGAGCAGTACTTC. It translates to CASSQEAAGRLRPSYEQYF.

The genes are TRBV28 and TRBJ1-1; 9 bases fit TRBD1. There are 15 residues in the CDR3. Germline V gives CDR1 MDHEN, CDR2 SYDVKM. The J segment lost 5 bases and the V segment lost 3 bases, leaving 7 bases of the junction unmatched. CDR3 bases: TGTGCCAGCAGTTTTAACAGTGGGACAGGGACTGAAGCTTTCTTT. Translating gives CASSFNSGTGTEAFF.

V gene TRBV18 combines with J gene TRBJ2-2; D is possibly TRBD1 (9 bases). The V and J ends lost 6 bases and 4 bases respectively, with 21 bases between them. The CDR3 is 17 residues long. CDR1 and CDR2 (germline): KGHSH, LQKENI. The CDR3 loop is CASSRTGGTGRTGELFF. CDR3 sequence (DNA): TGTGCCAGCTCCCGAACGGGAGGGACAGGGCGCACCGGGGAGCTGTTTTTT. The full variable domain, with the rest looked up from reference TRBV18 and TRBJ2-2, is NAGVMQNPRHLVRRRGQEARLRCSPMKGHSHVYWYRQLPEEGLKFMVYLQKENIIDESGMPKERFSAEFPKEGPSILRIQQVVRGDSAAYFCASSRTGGTGRTGELFFGEGSRLTVL.

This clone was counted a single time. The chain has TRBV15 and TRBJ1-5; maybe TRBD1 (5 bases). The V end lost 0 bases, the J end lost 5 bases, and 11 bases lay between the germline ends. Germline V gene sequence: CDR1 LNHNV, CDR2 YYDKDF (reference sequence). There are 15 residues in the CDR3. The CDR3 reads CATSRDYSQDQPQHF. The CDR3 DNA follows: TGTGCCACCAGCAGAGATTATTCACAGGATCAGCCCCAGCATTTT.

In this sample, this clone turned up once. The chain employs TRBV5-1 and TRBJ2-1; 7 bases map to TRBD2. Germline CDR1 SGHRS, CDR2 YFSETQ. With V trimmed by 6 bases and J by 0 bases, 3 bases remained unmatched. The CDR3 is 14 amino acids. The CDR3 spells CASNLADSYNEQFF. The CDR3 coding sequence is TGCGCCAGCAATCTAGCGGACTCCTACAATGAGCAGTTCTTC. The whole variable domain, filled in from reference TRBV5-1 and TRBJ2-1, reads KAGVTQTPRYLIKTRGQQVTLSCSPISGHRSVSWYQQTPGQGLQFLFEYFSETQRNKGNFPGRFSGRQFSNSRSEMNVSTLELGDSALYLCASNLADSYNEQFFGPGTRLTVL.

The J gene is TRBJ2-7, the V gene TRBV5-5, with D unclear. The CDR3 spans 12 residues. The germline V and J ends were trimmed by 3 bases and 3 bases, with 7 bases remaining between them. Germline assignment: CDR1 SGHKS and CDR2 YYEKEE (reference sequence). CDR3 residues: CASSWPSYEQYF. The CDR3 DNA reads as TGTGCCAGCAGCTGGCCGAGCTACGAGCAGTACTTC.

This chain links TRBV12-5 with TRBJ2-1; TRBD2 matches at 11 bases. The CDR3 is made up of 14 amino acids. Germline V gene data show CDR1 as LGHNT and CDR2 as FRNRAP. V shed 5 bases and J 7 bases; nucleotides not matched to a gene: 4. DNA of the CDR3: TGTGCTAGTGGTCTAGCGGGAGGAAGGAATGAGCAGTTCTTC. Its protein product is CASGLAGGRNEQFF.